The 29 T cell receptor beta chains below all came from one sample that was sequenced in a study of cytomegalovirus exposure and HLA in healthy donors. Primers for the PCR totalled 60 Vbeta and 13 Jbeta. Sequenced by immunoSEQ multiplex PCR; TCRdb stores in-frame clones only, minus some. The table lists 170,000 or so clones, over 65% of them singletons. Sequencing used PBMCs. These receptors were collected from a woman aged 25-40 years in good health and CMV-seropositive.

The sample holds a few counts of this clone. This sequence joins TRBV25-1 and TRBJ2-1; D not resolved. Germline V gene data show CDR1 as MGHDK and CDR2 as SYGVNS. V was clipped by 8 bases and J by 0 bases, with 5 bases between them. CDR3 length: 12 residues. CDR3: CASVYSYNEQFF. The CDR3 DNA reads as TGTGCCAGCGTTTACTCCTACAATGAGCAGTTCTTC.

The chain carries TRBV4-1 and TRBJ2-3; 7 bases are shared with TRBD2. Germline V gene sequence: CDR1 MGHRA, CDR2 YSYEKL. The V gene end was trimmed by 1 base and the J gene end by 2 bases; junction bases not matched to a gene: 3. The CDR3 extends over 15 amino acids. The CDR3 loop reads CASSQGGTTTDTQYF. In nucleotides, the CDR3 is TGCGCCAGCAGCCAAGGGGGGACTACCACAGATACGCAGTATTTT.

The rearrangement joins TRBV10-1 to TRBJ2-3, with 11 bases fitting TRBD2. CDR3 length equals 17 residues. The V segment lost 6 bases and the J segment 5 bases; nucleotides outside the gene matches: 13. Germline assignment: CDR1 WNHNN and CDR2 SYGVQD (reference sequence). This CDR3 is CASSGSPLAGGLDTQYF. Here the CDR3 DNA reads TGCGCCAGCAGCGGTTCTCCCCTAGCGGGAGGATTAGATACGCAGTATTTT.

This clone was seen a handful of times. The chain has TRBV28 and TRBJ2-6, with TRBD2 identical over 7 bases. The V and J ends lost 3 bases and 1 base, in that order; junction bases with no gene match: 6. The germline CDR1 and CDR2 sequences are MDHEN and SYDVKM. This CDR3 comprises 17 residues. CDR3 nucleotides: TGTGCCAGCAGTTTCGCGGGGGACCTATCTGGGGCCAACGTCCTGACTTTC. Residues: CASSFAGDLSGANVLTF.

V is TRBV4-1 and J is TRBJ2-7, with TRBD2 matching over 11 bases. Germline CDR1 MGHRA, CDR2 YSYEKL. V shed 4 bases and J 6 bases; nucleotides not matched to a gene: 20. The CDR3 spans 19 residues. As DNA, the CDR3 is TGCGCCAGCAGCCCCCATCTCTCCCTTAGCGGGAGGGCCGAGGGCGAGCAGTACTTC. It yields the protein CASSPHLSLSGRAEGEQYF.

This rearrangement joins TRBV27 to TRBJ1-1, with D possibly TRBD1 on 6 matching bases. From germline, CDR1 is MNHEY and CDR2 SMNVEV (reference sequence). V lost 4 bases to trimming and J lost 8 bases, with 17 bases between them. This CDR3 is 14 amino acids long. CDR3 coding DNA: TGTGCCAGCAGTTCTATTGAGGGGGGGAGGGAAGCTTTCTTT. Translating gives CASSSIEGGREAFF.

The chain employs TRBV6-1 and TRBJ1-1; D might be TRBD1 (5 bases). V was clipped by 10 bases and J by 0 bases, with 15 bases between them. This CDR3 contains 14 residues. Germline V gene lookup returns CDR1 MNHNS and CDR2 SASEGT. The DNA of the CDR3 is TGTGCCACCGGGGGGTACCTCATGAACACTGAAGCTTTCTTT. Its translation is CATGGYLMNTEAFF.

The V call is TRBV4-1, the J call TRBJ2-5, with 9 bases that match TRBD1. This CDR3 has 14 amino acids. Trimming cost V 7 bases and J 0 bases; bases outside gene matches: 3. CDR1 MGHRA and CDR2 YSYEKL come from the germline V gene. The CDR3: CASKDRGNQETQYF. The CDR3, as DNA: TGCGCCAGCAAGGACAGGGGAAACCAAGAGACCCAGTACTTC.

The rearrangement joins TRBV5-1 to TRBJ2-5; the match to TRBD2 covers 7 bases. The CDR3 length is 15 residues. The germline V gene encodes CDR1 SGHRS and CDR2 YFSETQ. V gave up 1 base and J gave up 2 bases; unmatched junction bases: 5. The CDR3 DNA sequence: TGCGCCAGCAGCTTGATCCCTAGCGGTCAAGAGACCCAGTACTTC. It encodes CASSLIPSGQETQYF.

The chain combines TRBV5-4 with TRBJ2-2; TRBD1 matches at 9 bases. CDR3 length equals 17 residues. V lost 5 bases to trimming and J lost 4 bases; unmatched junction nucleotides: 12. In germline, CDR1 is SGHNT, CDR2 YYREEE (reference sequence). CDR3 region: CASSQTGTGTSTGELFF. The CDR3 nucleotides read TGTGCCAGCAGTCAAACCGGGACAGGGACGAGCACCGGGGAGCTGTTTTTT.

The J gene is TRBJ2-7, the V gene TRBV6-5; 11 bases line up with TRBD2. The junction had 5 bases not matched to a gene; V was cut back by 4 bases and J by 3 bases. The CDR3 consists of 15 residues. The germline CDR1 and CDR2 sequences are MNHEY and SVGAGI. In DNA form, the CDR3 reads TGTGCCAGCAGTTCCGGACTAGCGGGTGTCTACGAGCAGTACTTC. Translation gives CASSSGLAGVYEQYF.

The V and J genes are TRBV9 and TRBJ2-7, with TRBD2 matching over 7 bases. J gave up 0 bases and V 3 bases, and 6 bases lay outside the gene matches. This CDR3 has 15 residues. Germline V gene lookup returns CDR1 SGDLS and CDR2 YYNGEE. This chain's CDR3 is CASSGRTSGSYEQYF. For the CDR3, the DNA is TGTGCCAGCAGCGGGAGGACTAGTGGCTCCTACGAGCAGTACTTC.

This chain joins TRBV28 and TRBJ2-1, with D possibly matching TRBD2 (6 bases). Germline values: CDR1 MDHEN, CDR2 SYDVKM. This CDR3 is built from 15 residues. V was clipped by 7 bases and J by 4 bases, with 17 bases between them. CDR3 protein: CASKTGTPQYNEQFF. CDR3 sequence (DNA): TGTGCCAGCAAAACCGGGACTCCCCAGTACAATGAGCAGTTCTTC.

CDR3 DNA sequence: TGTGCCAGCAGCTCTGGACAGGGGAACACTGAAGCTTTCTTT. Amino acid sequence: CASSSGQGNTEAFF. This chain joins TRBV5-4 and TRBJ1-1; 8 nucleotides match TRBD1. Per germline, CDR1 SGHNT and CDR2 YYREEE (reference sequence). V lost 3 bases to trimming and J lost 1 base; unmatched junction nucleotides: 2. The CDR3 runs 14 residues.

The V and J genes are TRBV6-6 and TRBJ2-1; 7 positions match TRBD1. J lost 5 bases, V lost 5 bases, and 6 bases had no gene match. Germline loops: CDR1 MNHNY, CDR2 SVGAGI (reference sequence). This CDR3 contains 14 residues. The DNA of the CDR3 is TGTGCCAGCAGTCCGGGACAGAGAGACAATGAGCAGTTCTTC. Its protein is CASSPGQRDNEQFF.

The chain joins TRBV9 to TRBJ2-3, with D unclear. The CDR3 is made up of 12 amino acids. The germline V gene has CDR1 SGDLS and CDR2 YYNGEE. Trimming took 4 bases from V and 5 from J, leaving 8 bases between them. CDR3 sequence reads: CASSPQIDTQYF. CDR3 DNA sequence: TGTGCCAGCAGCCCACAAATAGATACGCAGTATTTT.

This chain links TRBV19 with TRBJ1-4; TRBD1 might be the D (5 bases). Trimming shortened V by 7 bases and J by 7 bases, and 19 bases separated the two germline ends. The CDR3 extends over 15 amino acids. The V gene's germline CDR1 is LNHDA and CDR2 SQIVND (reference sequence). CDR3 protein: CASTLGGGLSEKLFF. CDR3 nucleotides: TGTGCCAGTACCCTCGGGGGGGGGTTGAGTGAAAAACTGTTTTTT.

V usage is TRBV5-6 and J usage is TRBJ2-3; a weak D match, TRBD2 (6 bases). The CDR3 totals 16 residues. V lost 0 bases to trimming and J lost 0 bases, with 11 bases between them. Germline V lookup: CDR1 SGHDT, CDR2 YYEEEE. The CDR3 DNA reads as TGTGCCAGCAGCTTGGTGGCAGGGACTAGCACAGATACGCAGTATTTT. Translation: CASSLVAGTSTDTQYF. The full variable domain, rest sourced from reference TRBV5-6 and TRBJ2-3, is DAGVTQSPTHLIKTRGQQVTLRCSPKSGHDTVSWYQQALGQGPQFIFQYYEEEERQRGNFPDRFSGHQFPNYSSELNVNALLLGDSALYLCASSLVAGTSTDTQYFGPGTRLTVL.

This chain joins TRBV20-1 and TRBJ2-7; unclear D gene. CDR3 length equals 11 residues. V gave up 6 bases and J gave up 6 bases, with 12 bases separating them. CDR1 and CDR2 from the germline V gene are DFQATT and SNEGSKA (reference sequence). CDR3 sequence reads: CSADRTGEQYF. In DNA form, the CDR3 reads TGCAGTGCCGATCGCACCGGCGAGCAGTACTTC.

This clone was detected ten times or more. The chain recombines TRBV9 with TRBJ1-1; D gene unclear. Trimming stripped 1 base from V and 0 bases from J, with 4 bases between. Germline-derived CDR1 and CDR2 are SGDLS and YYNGEE. The CDR3 is made up of 13 amino acids. In nucleotides, the CDR3 is TGTGCCAGCAGCGTACAGGTGAACACTGAAGCTTTCTTT. It encodes CASSVQVNTEAFF. Using reference TRBV9 and TRBJ1-1 for the parts outside the CDR3, the full variable domain is DSGVTQTPKHLITATGQRVTLRCSPRSGDLSVYWYQQSLDQGLQFLIQYYNGEERAKGNILERFSAQQFPDLHSELNLSSLELGDSALYFCASSVQVNTEAFFGQGTRLTVV.

The chain uses TRBV30 and TRBJ1-2; a possible D gene is TRBD1 (5 bases). The CDR3 length is 13 residues. Looked up from germline, CDR1 is GTSNPN and CDR2 is SVGIG (reference sequence). The V gene lost 3 bases and the J gene lost 7 bases, with 15 bases spanning the gap. This chain's CDR3 is CAWSPGRSGGYTF. The CDR3 DNA follows: TGTGCCTGGAGCCCAGGGAGGAGCGGTGGCTACACCTTC.

With regard to this clone: Different DNA sequences within this sample yield the same CDR3. The V and J genes are TRBV7-2 and TRBJ2-1; TRBD2 agrees at 13 bases. CDR3 length: 16 residues. Germline assignment: CDR1 SGHTA and CDR2 FQGNSA. Trimming at V came to 1 base and at J to 8 bases, leaving 5 bases not matched to a gene. This CDR3 is CASSLEGTSGIYEQFF. The CDR3 region has the DNA TGTGCCAGCAGCTTAGAGGGGACTAGCGGGATATATGAGCAGTTCTTC.

The rearrangement links TRBV28 to TRBJ1-1; D is undetermined. Trimming took 5 bases from V and 6 from J, leaving 10 bases between them. In germline, CDR1 is MDHEN, CDR2 SYDVKM. The CDR3 runs to 12 residues. Here the CDR3 reads CASSPGGAEAFF. CDR3 nucleotides: TGTGCCAGCAGTCCAGGAGGCGCTGAAGCTTTCTTT.

V usage is TRBV27 and J usage is TRBJ1-2; D remains unclear. The CDR3 is made up of 13 amino acids. V lost 5 bases and J lost 8, with 15 bases in between. Germline V gene lookup returns CDR1 MNHEY and CDR2 SMNVEV (reference sequence). The CDR3 here is CASSPDSFGGYTF. CDR3 nucleotides: TGTGCCAGCAGTCCGGACTCTTTCGGGGGCTACACCTTC.

This clone was detected only a few times. V usage is TRBV10-3 and J usage is TRBJ2-5, with a weak D call TRBD2 (7 bases). Trimming removed 5 bases from V and 10 bases from J, with 14 bases in between. This CDR3 contains 12 residues. The germline V gene encodes CDR1 ENHRY and CDR2 SYGVKD. The CDR3 DNA reads as TGTGCCATCAGTACAGGGAGGGGGTTCCAGTACTTC. Amino acids: CAISTGRGFQYF.

This clone came up once. The V call is TRBV7-6, the J call TRBJ2-3; 12 bases map to TRBD2. The CDR3 runs 15 residues. The germline V gene encodes CDR1 SGHVS and CDR2 FNYEAQ. With V trimmed by 1 base and J by 4 bases, 0 bases remained unmatched. CDR3 protein: CASSLGLAGADTQYF. CDR3 nucleotide sequence: TGTGCCAGCAGCTTAGGACTAGCGGGAGCAGATACGCAGTATTTT.

This rearrangement joins TRBV7-2 to TRBJ1-1, with 7 bases matching TRBD1. The J segment lost 7 bases and the V segment lost 1 base, leaving 12 bases of the junction unmatched. CDR3 length: 16 amino acids. CDR1 SGHTA and CDR2 FQGNSA come from the germline V gene. CDR3 sequence (DNA): TGTGCCAGCAGCTTAGACGGGGACAGCCGCCTAGGTGAAGCTTTCTTT. Translation: CASSLDGDSRLGEAFF. Combining the CDR3 with reference TRBV7-2 and TRBJ1-1 gives the whole variable domain GAGVSQSPSNKVTEKGKDVELRCDPISGHTALYWYRQSLGQGLEFLIYFQGNSAPDKSGLPSDRFSAERTGGSVSTLTIQRTQQEDSAVYLCASSLDGDSRLGEAFFGQGTRLTVV.

CDR3 residues: CASRPGRTQGAFGYTF. As DNA, the CDR3 is TGTGCCAGCAGGCCCGGTCGGACACAGGGGGCGTTTGGCTACACCTTC. This chain joins TRBV2 and TRBJ1-2, with 9 bases fitting TRBD1. J lost 7 bases, V lost 6 bases, and 15 bases had no gene match. The germline CDR1 and CDR2 sequences are SNHLY and FYNNEI. The CDR3 extends over 16 amino acids.

V gene TRBV19 combines with J gene TRBJ1-1, with a tentative D call TRBD1 (5 bases). Trimming removed 10 bases from V and 12 bases from J, with 21 bases in between. The CDR3 consists of 12 residues. CDR1 is LNHDA, CDR2 SQIVND, per germline (reference sequence). CDR3 sequence (DNA): TGTGCCACCCATAACGCCGGGGGGGGATCTTTCTTT. It translates to CATHNAGGGSFF.